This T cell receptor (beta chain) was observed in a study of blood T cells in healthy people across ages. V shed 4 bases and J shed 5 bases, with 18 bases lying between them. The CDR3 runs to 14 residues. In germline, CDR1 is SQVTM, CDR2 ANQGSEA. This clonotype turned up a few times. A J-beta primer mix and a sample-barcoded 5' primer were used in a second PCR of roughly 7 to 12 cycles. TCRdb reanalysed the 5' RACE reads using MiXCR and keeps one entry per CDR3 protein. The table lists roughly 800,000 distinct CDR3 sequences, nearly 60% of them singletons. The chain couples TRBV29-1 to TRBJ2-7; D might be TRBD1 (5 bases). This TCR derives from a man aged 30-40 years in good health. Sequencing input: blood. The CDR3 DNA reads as TGCAGCGTTGGGAATGAACGGACACAGGACGAGCAGTACTTC. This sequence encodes CSVGNERTQDEQYF.